The 29 T cell receptor beta chains reported below all come from one sample, sequenced in a study of T cells in Graves' hyperthyroidism and ophthalmopathy. From RNA transcripts, TCR beta CDR3 regions were amplified. HTBI primers were employed in a first-round RT-PCR of the TCR CDR3. TCRdb re-derived calls from the multiplex PCR reads in MiXCR, one entry per CDR3 protein. The sample lists approximately 870,000 distinct CDR3 sequences, 35% to 40% occurring once. Sequencing input: blood. The receptors derive from a man between 18 and 35 years old with Graves' hyperthyroidism.

J is TRBJ1-2 and V is TRBV7-2; no definite D call. V lost 5 bases, J lost 3 bases, and 16 bases lay in between. This CDR3 has 15 amino acids. Germline V gene lookup returns CDR1 SGHTA and CDR2 FQGNSA. CDR3 DNA sequence: TGTGCCAGCAGCGAAAGAGCCCCCGGGGACTATGGCTACACCTTC. It codes for CASSERAPGDYGYTF.

This clonotype showed up many times. The chain couples TRBV7-6 to TRBJ1-2, with D possibly matching TRBD1 (6 bases). Per germline, CDR1 SGHVS and CDR2 FNYEAQ. V lost 3 bases to trimming and J lost 4 bases, with 12 bases between them. This CDR3 has 14 amino acids. Here the CDR3 DNA reads TGTGCCAGCAGCTTGGGGACAACTTCCTATGGCTACACCTTC. It yields the protein CASSLGTTSYGYTF. Looking up the rest from reference TRBV7-6 and TRBJ1-2 gives the full variable domain: GAGVSQSPRYKVTKRGQDVALRCDPISGHVSLYWYRQALGQGPEFLTYFNYEAQQDKSGLPNDRFSAERPEGSISTLTIQRTEQRDSAMYRCASSLGTTSYGYTFGSGTRLTVV.

Many counts were recorded for this clonotype. The chain recombines TRBV24-1 with TRBJ1-5; a possible D gene is TRBD1 (5 bases). CDR3 size: 19 residues. The V gene lost 9 bases and the J gene lost 3 bases, with 29 bases spanning the gap. Germline loops: CDR1 KGHDR, CDR2 SFDVKD. In nucleotides, the CDR3 is TGTGCCACCTTCTCCCTCCCGGGACTCCGTTTAGGGGCCAATCAGCCCCAGCATTTT. Translating gives CATFSLPGLRLGANQPQHF.

This clonotype was picked up one time. This chain connects TRBV20-1 to TRBJ2-7, with D perhaps matching TRBD2 (5 bases). V lost 1 base and J lost 2, with 9 bases in between. The CDR3 extends over 13 amino acids. The germline gives CDR1 DFQATT, CDR2 SNEGSKA (reference sequence). This CDR3 is CSARGGITYEQYF. Written as DNA, the CDR3 is TGCAGTGCTAGAGGAGGGATCACCTACGAGCAGTACTTC.

The J gene is TRBJ1-1, the V gene TRBV10-3; no clear D gene. CDR3 length equals 14 residues. With 2 bases removed from V and 4 bases from J, the gap between germline ends came to 11 bases. CDR1 and CDR2 from the germline V gene are ENHRY and SYGVKD. CDR3 residues: CAISEGVGFTEAFF. The CDR3 nucleotides read TGTGCCATCAGTGAGGGAGTAGGATTCACTGAAGCTTTCTTT.

This sequence joins TRBV7-8 and TRBJ1-6; D is possibly TRBD1 (5 bases). V was clipped by 5 bases and J by 8 bases, with 19 bases between them. The CDR3 runs to 16 residues. The germline V gene has CDR1 SGHVS and CDR2 FQNEAQ. Here the CDR3 DNA reads TGTGCCAGCAGCCCTACTTCCGGGGGTGGCGATTCACCCCTCCACTTT. This codes for CASSPTSGGGDSPLHF.

This clonotype occurred many times. V usage is TRBV10-3 and J usage is TRBJ2-6, with no clear D. Germline CDR1 and CDR2: ENHRY and SYGVKD. CDR3 length: 16 residues. Trimming took 0 bases from V and 0 from J, leaving 6 bases between them. The CDR3 DNA reads as TGTGCCATCAGTGAGTCGGTGAACTCTGGGGCCAACGTCCTGACTTTC. This encodes CAISESVNSGANVLTF.

The gene calls are TRBV29-1 and TRBJ1-2, with D uncertain. V shed 7 bases and J shed 2 bases, with 8 bases lying between them. Looked up from germline, CDR1 is SQVTM and CDR2 is ANQGSEA. The CDR3 is made up of 11 amino acids. The CDR3 spells CSARENYGYTF. The DNA for the CDR3 is TGCAGCGCTAGGGAGAACTATGGCTACACCTTC.

This sequence joins TRBV9 and TRBJ2-7; D might be TRBD2 (6 bases). This CDR3 comprises 16 residues. Germline V lookup: CDR1 SGDLS, CDR2 YYNGEE. V gave up 4 bases and J gave up 1 base, with 18 bases separating them. CDR3 nucleotide sequence: TGTGCCAGCAGCCCGACCCCGGGGGAACGATCCTACGAGCAGTACTTC. Translation: CASSPTPGERSYEQYF.

This chain uses TRBV10-3 with TRBJ1-5; D may be TRBD1 (5 bases). Per germline, CDR1 ENHRY and CDR2 SYGVKD. The CDR3 is 13 amino acids. Deletions cut 5 bases from V and 11 bases from J, with 16 bases between. CDR3 loop: CAISPGDQETQHF. The CDR3 region has the DNA TGTGCCATCAGTCCGGGGGACCAAGAGACCCAGCATTTT.

This clonotype is a singleton in its sample. The J gene is TRBJ1-1, the V gene TRBV9; 9 bases line up with TRBD1. The CDR3 is 16 amino acids. CDR1 and CDR2 from the germline V gene are SGDLS and YYNGEE. Trimming removed 5 bases from V and 5 bases from J; junction bases left unmatched: 13. This chain's CDR3 is CASSHADRGGETEAFF. In DNA, the CDR3 is TGTGCCAGCAGTCACGCGGACAGGGGAGGGGAGACTGAAGCTTTCTTT.

This clonotype has a count of ten or more. The J gene is TRBJ2-7, the V gene TRBV9; possible D gene TRBD2, 6 bases. Trimming removed 2 bases from V and 0 bases from J, with 15 bases in between. CDR1 is SGDLS, CDR2 YYNGEE, per germline. The CDR3 runs to 16 residues. The CDR3 region has the DNA TGTGCCAGCAGCGTCGGGCAGCGGGCAAGCTCCTACGAGCAGTACTTC. Its translation: CASSVGQRASSYEQYF.

The DNA for the CDR3 is TGTGCCAGCAGCCCCGACAGACAACAAGAGACCCAGTACTTC. Translating gives CASSPDRQQETQYF. This chain uses TRBV7-9 with TRBJ2-5, with D maybe TRBD1 (5 bases). CDR1 is SEHNR, CDR2 FQNEAQ, per germline (reference sequence). The CDR3 totals 14 residues. V lost 5 bases and J lost 2, with 12 bases in between.

This clonotype was seen many times. This sequence joins TRBV7-9 and TRBJ1-6, with a weak D call TRBD1 (5 bases). This CDR3 is 15 amino acids long. Trimming removed 4 bases at V and 7 bases at J, with 14 bases between. Germline V gives CDR1 SEHNR, CDR2 FQNEAQ (reference sequence). CDR3 loop: CASSSAGTQNSPLHF. As DNA, the CDR3 is TGTGCCAGCAGCTCCGCCGGGACCCAGAATTCACCCCTCCACTTT.

The rearrangement joins TRBV19 to TRBJ2-6, with 7 bases matching TRBD2. V lost 0 bases and J lost 2; bases outside the gene matches: 4. Per the germline V gene, CDR1 is LNHDA and CDR2 is SQIVND (reference sequence). CDR3 length equals 17 residues. CDR3 in DNA: TGTGCCAGTAGTATAGATTGGGGAGGGACTGGGGCCAACGTCCTGACTTTC. As protein: CASSIDWGGTGANVLTF.

There are many counts of this clonotype. J is TRBJ1-2 and V is TRBV5-5; no definite D call. V gave up 2 bases and J gave up 8 bases, with 10 bases separating them. Germline V gene data show CDR1 as SGHKS and CDR2 as YYEKEE (reference sequence). The CDR3 sequence is 12 residues long. For the CDR3, the DNA is TGTGCCAGCAGCTTCCTTACTGAAGGCTACACCTTC. Translating it yields CASSFLTEGYTF.

The V and J genes are TRBV4-3 and TRBJ2-7, with D uncertain. Germline V gene lookup returns CDR1 LGHNA and CDR2 YSLEER. Trimming cost V 0 bases and J 1 base, with 10 bases left between them. The CDR3 is made up of 15 amino acids. The CDR3 reads CASSQEVGRSYEQYF. The CDR3 DNA follows: TGCGCCAGCAGCCAAGAGGTCGGCAGATCCTACGAGCAGTACTTC.

This clonotype occurred many times. The CDR3 loop is CASSPSGTDTEAFF. CDR3 DNA sequence: TGTGCCAGCAGCCCCTCCGGGACAGACACTGAAGCTTTCTTT. The rearrangement joins TRBV7-6 to TRBJ1-1, with TRBD1 matching 7 bases. The CDR3 consists of 14 residues. With 5 bases clipped from V and 3 bases from J, the junction kept 6 bases outside the gene matches. Looked up from germline, CDR1 is SGHVS and CDR2 is FNYEAQ.

This clonotype occurred a few times. The chain is built from TRBV4-1 and TRBJ2-7; TRBD2 is a possible D gene (5 bases). V was shortened by 0 bases and J by 9 bases, with 9 bases between the two germline ends. The CDR3 consists of 12 residues. The germline gives CDR1 MGHRA, CDR2 YSYEKL. The CDR3 DNA reads TGCGCCAGCAGCCAAGATGGAGGAGCGCAGTACTTC. It codes for CASSQDGGAQYF.

This clonotype has just a few counts. This rearrangement joins TRBV14 to TRBJ1-1; no firm D call. V was shortened by 0 bases and J by 3 bases, with 17 bases between the two germline ends. Germline CDR1 is SGHDN and CDR2 is FVKESK. The CDR3 spans 17 residues. CDR3 sequence: CASSQDLLVQADTEAFF. The CDR3 DNA reads as TGTGCCAGCAGCCAAGATCTACTAGTTCAGGCAGACACTGAAGCTTTCTTT.

The chain links TRBV7-2 to TRBJ1-2, with 7 bases that match TRBD1. The germline V gene encodes CDR1 SGHTA and CDR2 FQGNSA. J was trimmed by 4 bases and V by 5 bases; bases with no gene match: 7. CDR3 length: 14 residues. In DNA, the CDR3 is TGTGCCAGCAGCACCGCCGGACAGGTCTATGGCTACACCTTC. Its protein product is CASSTAGQVYGYTF.

This clonotype was observed many times. The chain joins TRBV20-1 to TRBJ1-2; D remains unclear. V was trimmed by 6 bases and J by 7 bases, leaving 15 bases between them. The CDR3 covers 12 residues. Germline V gene data show CDR1 as DFQATT and CDR2 as SNEGSKA (reference sequence). The CDR3 DNA sequence: TGCAGTGCCTCCAGGTCTCTCGGTGGCTACACCTTC. Amino acids: CSASRSLGGYTF.

This clonotype turned up a few times. This rearrangement joins TRBV9 to TRBJ2-2; TRBD2 matches at 8 bases. Unmatched junction bases numbered 8, after V lost 1 base and J lost 6 bases. Germline CDR1 and CDR2: SGDLS and YYNGEE. This CDR3 contains 16 residues. CDR3 sequence: CASSVLLAAAPGELFF. The CDR3 DNA reads as TGTGCCAGCAGCGTATTACTAGCGGCGGCACCCGGGGAGCTGTTTTTT.

The V gene is TRBV12-3 or TRBV12-4, the J gene TRBJ1-1; TRBD1 agrees at 11 bases. The V and J ends lost 3 bases and 6 bases, in that order; junction bases with no gene match: 9. The CDR3 is made up of 16 amino acids. The DNA of the CDR3 is TGTGCCAGCAGTTTCCTAGGGACAGGGGGTAAGTCTGAAGCTTTCTTT. Translating it yields CASSFLGTGGKSEAFF.

In this sample, this clonotype turned up a few times. The chain joins TRBV7-8 to TRBJ2-7, with a weak D call TRBD2 (6 bases). The CDR3 has 16 residues. From germline, CDR1 is SGHVS and CDR2 FQNEAQ. Trimming took off 2 bases at V and 1 base at J, with 15 bases between the two ends. CDR3 sequence: CASSLNRDSSSYEQYF. For the CDR3, the DNA is TGTGCCAGCAGCTTAAACCGGGACTCTAGTTCCTACGAGCAGTACTTC.

This clonotype was found many times. The chain uses TRBV7-2 and TRBJ1-2; a weak D match, TRBD1 (5 bases). Germline V gene sequence: CDR1 SGHTA, CDR2 FQGNSA. Deletions cut 4 bases from V and 4 bases from J, with 10 bases between. The CDR3 has 13 amino acids. As DNA, the CDR3 is TGTGCCAGCAGCTCCAGGGTTGGCTATGGCTACACCTTC. Translated: CASSSRVGYGYTF.

The chain links TRBV6-2 or TRBV6-3 to TRBJ1-6; D not resolved. The CDR3 loop spans 14 amino acids. The V end was cut by 2 bases, the J end by 7 bases, with 9 bases between. Germline V gene lookup returns CDR1 MNHEY and CDR2 SVGEGT. The CDR3 reads CASSYVGSNSPLHF. As DNA, the CDR3 is TGTGCCAGCAGTTACGTAGGGTCGAATTCACCCCTCCACTTT.

This sequence joins TRBV10-2 and TRBJ1-5, with 7 nucleotides matching TRBD1. Unmatched junction bases numbered 10, after V lost 3 bases and J lost 5 bases. The CDR3 loop spans 16 amino acids. Germline V CDR1 and CDR2: WSHSY, SAAADI. In DNA form, the CDR3 reads TGCGCCAGCAGTGACCAGGGGGTAGGGGATTATCAGCCCCAGCATTTT. It encodes CASSDQGVGDYQPQHF.

Notes on this clonotype: This sequence is one base from a far larger clone and is likely a read error. The rearrangement links TRBV6-5 to TRBJ2-7; unclear D gene. In germline, CDR1 is MNHEY, CDR2 SVGAGI. CDR3 size: 11 residues. The CDR3 reads CASSDDYEQCF. The CDR3 DNA reads as TGTGCCAGCAGTGACGATTACGAGCAGTGCTTC.